A selection of T cell receptor beta chains follows, all from one sample in a study of monozygotic twins with inflammatory bowel disease. TCRdb re-analyzed the 5' RACE reads; it lists each CDR3 protein once, without DNA. The sample holds 190,000 or so distinct CDR3 sequences. Sequencing was done on a sample of blood. Receptors were obtained from a human donor with ulcerative colitis or Crohn's disease, or a healthy co-twin of an affected twin (not recorded which). The CDR3 runs from the conserved cysteine through the conserved F or W.

v_gene	j_gene	CDR3aa
TRBV7-9	TRBJ1-5	CASSLVWGRLKRSNQPQHF
TRBV19	TRBJ1-2	CASSISGTSYGYTF
TRBV12-3/TRBV12-4	TRBJ2-5	CASSLSPLTTSLEETQYF
TRBV12-3/TRBV12-4	TRBJ2-1	CASSSLGLAGVPREQFF
TRBV5-1	TRBJ2-1	CASSTEDRTSGLPSLFNEQFF
TRBV12-3/TRBV12-4	TRBJ1-1	CASSQMTGMNTEAFF
TRBV6-5	TRBJ1-1	CASSYRDPQWHTEAFF
TRBV18	TRBJ1-1	CASSPTTGLGTEAFF
TRBV11-2	TRBJ2-5	CASSLYTSGGETQYF
TRBV6-1	TRBJ2-7	CASKYRVAYEQYF
TRBV5-1	TRBJ2-2	CASSWRGAGELFF
TRBV5-1	TRBJ1-1	CASGPRSDSPTEAFF
TRBV6-5	TRBJ2-3	CASSYSVSYLTETTDTQYF
TRBV4-2	TRBJ2-5	CASSSRTGETQYF
TRBV5-1	TRBJ1-1	CASSDTQGTEAFF
TRBV7-3	TRBJ2-1	CASSTGTSGGNEQFF
TRBV5-6	TRBJ2-7	CASSEDGIWYEQYF
TRBV7-2	TRBJ1-3	CASSLTPVSGNTIYF
TRBV7-9	TRBJ1-1	CASSRQGWNTEAFF
TRBV27	TRBJ2-3	CASSSEPTDTQYF
TRBV29-1	TRBJ1-1	CSVPSGPGTEAFF
TRBV7-2	TRBJ1-6	CASSPDRDSPLHF
TRBV18	TRBJ2-7	CASSKGDTSRTYEQYF
TRBV12-3/TRBV12-4	TRBJ1-1	CASSSDTSGGETEAFF
TRBV5-1	TRBJ1-1	CASSLGPAVVNEAFF
TRBV28	TRBJ2-7	CASSSPGLLYEQYF